Listed below are T cell receptor beta chains from one sample, sequenced in a study of T cell responses to AZD1222 COVID-19 vaccine. Sequencing used immunoSEQ multiplex PCR; TCRdb keeps in-frame clones, though not all of them. Among about 82,000 clones listed, over 75% were seen once. The source was peripheral blood, collected 28 days after the second AZD1222 dose. These receptors were collected from an adult who received the AZD1222 COVID-19 vaccine. Each CDR3 is given with its conserved first and last residue. Fields, in order: V gene, D gene, clone size, J gene, CDR3 DNA, CDR3 protein. The D gene is left open where the match is weak. Size values are once, few and many counts, or a class for expanded clones, and some rows have none.

TRBV30,TRBD1,-,TRBJ1-5,TGTGCCTGGGGACAGGGAGGGGAGCAGCCCCAGCATTTT,CAWGQGGEQPQHF
TRBV5-1,-,-,TRBJ1-3,TGCGCCAGCAGCTTGTACTTGGGGGAAAACACCATATATTTT,CASSLYLGENTIYF
TRBV15,-,once,TRBJ2-6,TGTGCCACCAGCGGATTACTATCTGGGGCCAACGTCCTGACTTTC,CATSGLLSGANVLTF
TRBV3-1/TRBV3-2,-,-,TRBJ1-1,TGTGCCAGCAGGCTAGGGAACAGGGCGAACACTGAAGCTTTCTTT,CASRLGNRANTEAFF
TRBV28,-,-,TRBJ1-6,TGTGCCAGCAGTTTAGGGGTCTCCGGGCCACCCCTCCACTTT,CASSLGVSGPPLHF
TRBV3-1/TRBV3-2,-,-,TRBJ2-2,TGTGCCAGCAGCCAAAAGAGTTTCGGCACCGGGGAGCTGTTTTTT,CASSQKSFGTGELFF
TRBV6-5,-,-,TRBJ1-2,TGTGCCAGCAGTAGTTCACGGGAGCGAAATGGCTACACCTTC,CASSSSRERNGYTF
TRBV12-5,-,-,TRBJ2-7,TGTGCTAGTGGTTTGGTATGGCCCCGGAGCACGGGGGAGCAGTACTTC,CASGLVWPRSTGEQYF
TRBV7-9,-,-,TRBJ1-4,TGTGCCAGCAGCTTCGACAGCCCGGATAAACTGTTTTTT,CASSFDSPDKLFF
TRBV4-1,TRBD1,-,TRBJ1-2,TGCGCCAGCAGCCAACCAGGACAGGGCTATGGCTACACCTTC,CASSQPGQGYGYTF
TRBV7-9,-,few,TRBJ2-1,TGTGCCAGCAGCTTCCCGATGATGGGTGAGCAGTTCTTC,CASSFPMMGEQFF
TRBV28,-,-,TRBJ2-7,TGTGCCAGCAGTCGGGGACACCGAGGGGAGCAGTACTTC,CASSRGHRGEQYF
TRBV30,-,-,TRBJ2-7,TGTGCCTCAGGAACAGGGCATTGGGACGAGCAGTACTTC,CASGTGHWDEQYF
TRBV19,-,-,TRBJ2-6,TGTGCCAGTGAGCGGAGGGACTCTGGGGCCAACGTCCTGACTTTC,CASERRDSGANVLTF
TRBV11-3,-,-,TRBJ2-2,TGTGCCAGCAGCTTAGGCCCTGATACCGGGGAGCTGTTTTTT,CASSLGPDTGELFF
TRBV5-8,TRBD1,-,TRBJ2-7,TGTGCCAGCAGAGGCAGGGGGCAATCGGAGCAGTACTTC,CASRGRGQSEQYF
TRBV9,-,-,TRBJ2-2,TGTGCCAGCAGCGTACTGGACGGGGACGGGGAGCTGTTTTTT,CASSVLDGDGELFF
TRBV5-6,-,-,TRBJ1-2,TGTGCCAGCAGCTTAAACGGCTATGGCTACACCTTC,CASSLNGYGYTF
TRBV6-5,TRBD1,-,TRBJ1-5,TGTGCCAGCAGGACGGAGGGGGCGACTGGGCAGCCCCAGCATTTT,CASRTEGATGQPQHF
TRBV11-2,TRBD1,-,TRBJ2-3,TGTGCCAGCAGCTCTATGGGGACAGGGGGAGATACGCAGTATTTT,CASSSMGTGGDTQYF
TRBV5-4,-,few,TRBJ1-1,TGTGCCAGCAGCTTACGGAACCTCCTCAGGACGGAAGGAACTGAAGCTTTCTTT,CASSLRNLLRTEGTEAFF
TRBV9,TRBD2,-,TRBJ2-1,TGTGCCAGCAGCGTCAGCGGGGGGCCATACAATGAGCAGTTCTTC,CASSVSGGPYNEQFF
TRBV4-1,TRBD1,-,TRBJ1-1,TGCGCCAGCAGCCAGTTATTCAGGGGGCAGAACACTGAAGCTTTCTTT,CASSQLFRGQNTEAFF
TRBV30,-,few,TRBJ1-5,TGTGCCTGGAGTGGGGCACGCAATCAGCCCCAGCATTTT,CAWSGARNQPQHF
TRBV7-2,-,-,TRBJ1-1,TGTGCCAGCTCCGGGAGAGGGGTCACTGAAGCTTTCTTT,CASSGRGVTEAFF
TRBV2,-,-,TRBJ2-7,TGTGCCAGCAGAGAGGGCTACGAGCAGTACTTC,CASREGYEQYF
TRBV30,TRBD2,-,TRBJ2-7,TGTGCCTGGACCTATAGCGGGGGCCGCTCCTACGAGCAGTACTTC,CAWTYSGGRSYEQYF
TRBV5-1,-,-,TRBJ1-1,TGCGCCAGCAGCTTGATTGAGAACACTGAAGCTTTCTTT,CASSLIENTEAFF
TRBV6-6,-,-,TRBJ1-3,TGTGCCAGCAGACCTACGGACACTCGAAACACCATATATTTT,CASRPTDTRNTIYF
TRBV29-1,-,-,TRBJ2-7,TGCAGCGTTGAGAGGCTCCCTATAGGGGCCTACGAGCAGTACTTC,CSVERLPIGAYEQYF
TRBV5-1,TRBD2,once,TRBJ2-1,TGCGCCAGCAGCTCAGCGGGGGGCTACAATGAGCAGTTCTTC,CASSSAGGYNEQFF
TRBV2,TRBD1,-,TRBJ2-7,TGTGCCAGCAGTGAAGGGACAGGGAACTACGAGCAGTACTTC,CASSEGTGNYEQYF
TRBV7-3,TRBD1,once,TRBJ1-2,TGTGCCAGCAGCCTGGACAGGGGAAGGGGCTACACCTTC,CASSLDRGRGYTF
TRBV19,TRBD1,-,TRBJ1-2,TGTGCCAGTAGAGCCCCGGGACAGTTTTATGGCTACACCTTC,CASRAPGQFYGYTF
TRBV5-1,-,-,TRBJ1-2,TGCGCCAGCAGCTCACAGGAGGCACGGTATGGCTACACCTTC,CASSSQEARYGYTF
TRBV4-1,TRBD1,-,TRBJ1-2,TGCGCCAGCAGCCAAGTCCGGACAGGAGGGTCCTATGGCTACACCTTC,CASSQVRTGGSYGYTF